The 31 T cell receptor beta chains below come from one sample, sequenced in a study of beta chain features in type 1 diabetes. Since all of the isolated RNA was reverse transcribed, expressed TCRB transcripts were what got sequenced. Profiled with immunoSEQ multiplex PCR; TCRdb holds only in-frame clones, not every one. This sample has 310,000 or so clones, with more than 9.5% found just once. Sequenced material: naive CD4+ T cells from blood. The receptors derive from a woman aged 30 to 39 in good health.

This clone was detected a few times. V is TRBV9 and J is TRBJ2-1; 7 nucleotides align to TRBD2. The junction had 6 bases not matched to a gene; V was cut back by 0 bases and J by 3 bases. Per germline, CDR1 SGDLS and CDR2 YYNGEE. CDR3 length: 16 residues. As DNA, the CDR3 is TGTGCCAGCAGCGTAGTGGCTAGCGGTTACTACAATGAGCAGTTCTTC. Residues: CASSVVASGYYNEQFF.

This sequence joins TRBV7-2 and TRBJ1-2, with unresolved D. The V gene lost 4 bases and the J gene lost 6 bases, with 15 bases spanning the gap. The CDR3 length is 14 residues. The germline V gene encodes CDR1 SGHTA and CDR2 FQGNSA. DNA of the CDR3: TGTGCCAGCAGCTCCTACATTTCGGGTGATGGCTACACCTTC. Residues: CASSSYISGDGYTF.

This sequence joins TRBV9 and TRBJ2-3; 9 bases map to TRBD2. The CDR3 contains 14 residues. CDR1 and CDR2 (germline): SGDLS, YYNGEE. The trim removed 6 bases at V and 1 base at J, leaving 3 bases unmatched. CDR3: CASTRTSGTDTQYF. In nucleotides, the CDR3 is TGTGCCAGCACTAGGACTAGCGGCACAGATACGCAGTATTTT.

V and J are TRBV4-3 and TRBJ1-2, with TRBD1 matching 8 bases. This CDR3 is 14 amino acids long. CDR1 and CDR2 (germline): LGHNA, YSLEER. Unmatched junction bases numbered 8, after V lost 4 bases and J lost 7 bases. The CDR3 sequence is CASSRQGTHRGYTF. The CDR3 bases are TGCGCCAGCAGCCGACAGGGGACCCACCGTGGCTACACCTTC.

About this clone itself: Other DNA sequences within the sample encode an identical CDR3. CDR3 amino acids: CASSLGTGAYEQYF. The CDR3 DNA sequence: TGTGCCAGCAGCTTAGGGACAGGGGCCTACGAGCAGTACTTC. This chain links TRBV7-3 with TRBJ2-7, with 10 bases aligning to TRBD1. The CDR3 consists of 14 residues. The J segment lost 2 bases and the V segment lost 2 bases, leaving 0 bases of the junction unmatched. Germline CDR1 SGHTA, CDR2 FQGTGA.

This clone was observed a few times. The V and J genes are TRBV30 and TRBJ2-7, with D uncertain. The CDR3 runs 14 residues. Trimming took off 0 bases at V and 4 bases at J, with 13 bases between the two ends. From germline, CDR1 is GTSNPN and CDR2 SVGIG (reference sequence). DNA for the CDR3: TGTGCCTGGAGTGTTCACCCCGGCAGGTACGAGCAGTACTTC. Amino acid sequence: CAWSVHPGRYEQYF.

The chain links TRBV5-1 to TRBJ1-2; 9 positions agree with TRBD1. The ends lost 5 bases at V and 2 bases at J; junction bases unmatched: 1. The germline gives CDR1 SGHRS, CDR2 YFSETQ. The CDR3 runs 13 residues. CDR3 coding DNA: TGCGCCAGCAGTGGACAGGGGAACTATGGCTACACCTTC. As protein: CASSGQGNYGYTF.

The chain joins TRBV29-1 to TRBJ2-1; the match to TRBD2 covers 10 bases. The CDR3 covers 15 residues. The V gene's germline CDR1 is SQVTM and CDR2 ANQGSEA. The J segment lost 12 bases and the V segment lost 3 bases, leaving 14 bases of the junction unmatched. CDR3 sequence (DNA): TGCAGCGTTGAGGTTTTAGCGGGAGGACAAGGCGGGCAGTTCTTC. It codes for CSVEVLAGGQGGQFF.

The rearrangement joins TRBV28 to TRBJ2-4; 7 bases align to TRBD2. The V segment lost 3 bases and the J segment 2 bases; nucleotides outside the gene matches: 4. The CDR3 totals 15 residues. Germline-derived CDR1 and CDR2 are MDHEN and SYDVKM. The chain's CDR3 is CASSFEGGPKNIQYF. The CDR3 DNA sequence: TGTGCCAGCAGTTTTGAGGGAGGGCCCAAAAACATTCAGTACTTC.

This rearrangement joins TRBV28 to TRBJ2-7; D is unresolved. Germline V lookup: CDR1 MDHEN, CDR2 SYDVKM. Trimming removed 4 bases from V and 7 bases from J, with 11 bases in between. The CDR3 runs 12 residues. CDR3 residues: CASSYSGFEQYF. CDR3 coding DNA: TGTGCCAGCAGTTACTCAGGATTTGAGCAGTACTTC.

Remarks on this clone: The identical CDR3 is also encoded by other nucleotide sequences in the sample. CDR3 DNA: TGCAGCGTTGAAGGGCAGTCCTACGAGCAGTACTTC. Amino acids: CSVEGQSYEQYF. This chain joins TRBV29-1 and TRBJ2-7; unclear D gene. Looked up from germline, CDR1 is SQVTM and CDR2 is ANQGSEA. Trimming stripped 1 base from V and 1 base from J, with 5 bases between. The CDR3 has 12 residues.

This clone was picked up a small number of times. The gene calls are TRBV9 and TRBJ1-2; a weak D match, TRBD1 (6 bases). The CDR3 runs 14 residues. Trimming took 3 bases from V and 4 from J, leaving 13 bases between them. Looked up from germline, CDR1 is SGDLS and CDR2 is YYNGEE. The CDR3 DNA follows: TGTGCCAGCAGCGCCCGGACAGACGTCTATGGCTACACCTTC. Translated, it gives CASSARTDVYGYTF.

V is TRBV27 and J is TRBJ2-5, with 7 bases identical to TRBD2. The CDR3 covers 14 residues. The germline CDR1 and CDR2 sequences are MNHEY and SMNVEV (reference sequence). The J segment lost 5 bases and the V segment lost 2 bases, leaving 5 bases of the junction unmatched. The CDR3 nucleotides are TGTGCCAGCAGTTTACGGGGGGATGGGGAGACCCAGTACTTC. As protein: CASSLRGDGETQYF.

V usage is TRBV6-5 and J usage is TRBJ2-2, with 8 nucleotides matching TRBD1. J gave up 7 bases and V 6 bases, and 10 bases lay outside the gene matches. Germline V CDR1 and CDR2: MNHEY, SVGAGI. The CDR3 consists of 15 residues. In nucleotides, the CDR3 is TGTGCCAGCAGCCCGAGGACAGGGCGAAGCGGGGAGCTGTTTTTT. This codes for CASSPRTGRSGELFF.

The chain combines TRBV6-5 with TRBJ1-2, with TRBD1 as a possible D gene (6 bases). Germline V gene lookup returns CDR1 MNHEY and CDR2 SVGAGI. The CDR3 has 13 residues. Trimming stripped 4 bases from V and 4 bases from J, with 10 bases between. CDR3 sequence reads: CASSFQGPYGYTF. Written as DNA, the CDR3 is TGTGCCAGCAGTTTCCAGGGGCCCTATGGCTACACCTTC.

This clone occurred a few times. The genes are TRBV7-9 and TRBJ2-2; 9 bases map to TRBD2. The J segment lost 1 base and the V segment lost 3 bases, leaving 3 bases of the junction unmatched. Germline CDR1 reads SEHNR; CDR2 reads FQNEAQ (reference sequence). This CDR3 spans 16 amino acids. CDR3 DNA sequence: TGTGCCAGCAGCTTGTTAGCGGGGGAGAACACCGGGGAGCTGTTTTTT. Protein product: CASSLLAGENTGELFF.

The rearrangement joins TRBV28 to TRBJ2-2, with 11 nucleotides matching TRBD2. With V trimmed by 2 bases and J by 4 bases, 9 bases remained unmatched. CDR3 size: 18 residues. From germline, CDR1 is MDHEN and CDR2 SYDVKM. In DNA, the CDR3 is TGTGCCAGCAGTTTAAATGGTCTGGGACTAGCGGTCACCGGGGAGCTGTTTTTT. This translates into CASSLNGLGLAVTGELFF.

This clone appeared a few times. The chain links TRBV28 to TRBJ2-1, with 11 bases fitting TRBD2. V lost 6 bases and J lost 5; bases outside the gene matches: 6. CDR1 and CDR2 (germline): MDHEN, SYDVKM. This CDR3 has 15 amino acids. The CDR3 loop reads CASSLAGGPNNEQFF. CDR3 DNA: TGTGCCAGCAGCTTAGCGGGAGGGCCCAACAATGAGCAGTTCTTC. Full variable domain (outside the CDR3, taken from reference TRBV28 and TRBJ2-1): DVKVTQSSRYLVKRTGEKVFLECVQDMDHENMFWYRQDPGLGLRLIYFSYDVKMKEKGDIPEGYSVSREKKERFSLILESASTNQTSMYLCASSLAGGPNNEQFFGPGTRLTVL.

The chain employs TRBV13 and TRBJ1-2, with unresolved D. Germline assignment: CDR1 PRHDT and CDR2 FYEKMQ (reference sequence). Trimming removed 1 base from V and 2 bases from J, with 17 bases in between. CDR3 size: 17 residues. The CDR3 DNA reads as TGTGCCAGCAGCTTAGATCCGGGAGGCACGGCAAACTATGGCTACACCTTC. Its translation: CASSLDPGGTANYGYTF.

This clone has only a few counts. The chain is built from TRBV18 and TRBJ2-7, with TRBD1 as a possible D gene (6 bases). This CDR3 spans 14 amino acids. Trimming took off 3 bases at V and 2 bases at J, with 11 bases between the two ends. Germline lookup yields CDR1 KGHSH and CDR2 LQKENI. This chain's CDR3 is CASSPTGYTYEQYF. The CDR3 DNA reads TGTGCCAGCTCACCTACAGGGTATACCTACGAGCAGTACTTC.

This chain connects TRBV7-2 to TRBJ1-5; D remains unclear. The CDR3 sequence is 15 residues long. The germline V gene encodes CDR1 SGHTA and CDR2 FQGNSA. V lost 5 bases and J 3 bases, leaving 14 bases between the germline ends. CDR3 in DNA: TGTGCCAGCAGCCCGCGCGGGGTTGTCAATCAGCCCCAGCATTTT. This translates into CASSPRGVVNQPQHF.

In regard to this clone: At the DNA level, this CDR3 is encoded by other sequences in the same sample as well. This rearrangement joins TRBV19 to TRBJ1-5; 8 bases map to TRBD1. CDR3 length: 14 amino acids. Germline trimming cut 5 bases from V and 2 bases from J; bases unmatched to any gene: 2. CDR1 LNHDA and CDR2 SQIVND come from the germline V gene (reference sequence). CDR3 protein: CASSQTGGNQPQHF. In nucleotides, the CDR3 is TGTGCCAGTAGTCAGACAGGGGGCAATCAGCCCCAGCATTTT.

The chain carries TRBV5-1 and TRBJ2-7, with D possibly matching TRBD2 (6 bases). CDR1 and CDR2 from the germline V gene are SGHRS and YFSETQ. V lost 7 bases to trimming and J lost 2 bases, with 10 bases between them. The CDR3 contains 12 residues. CDR3: CASWTTPYEQYF. The CDR3 region has the DNA TGCGCCAGCTGGACTACCCCCTACGAGCAGTACTTC.

A few counts support this clone. The rearrangement links TRBV28 to TRBJ2-3, with D possibly matching TRBD1 (5 bases). Germline V gives CDR1 MDHEN, CDR2 SYDVKM. Trimming left V 10 bases short and J 6 bases short, with 17 bases between. The CDR3 has 13 amino acids. For the CDR3, the DNA is TGTGCCACCACCGGGCCAGGGTACGATACGCAGTATTTT. Translating gives CATTGPGYDTQYF. The whole variable domain, remainder taken from reference TRBV28 and TRBJ2-3, is DVKVTQSSRYLVKRTGEKVFLECVQDMDHENMFWYRQDPGLGLRLIYFSYDVKMKEKGDIPEGYSVSREKKERFSLILESASTNQTSMYLCATTGPGYDTQYFGPGTRLTVL.

This clone has a handful of counts. The sample has other DNA sequences that encode this CDR3 too. As DNA, the CDR3 is TGTGCCAGCAGCGTAGGGGGGGGCTCCTACAATGAGCAGTTCTTC. It specifies CASSVGGGSYNEQFF. The chain joins TRBV9 to TRBJ2-1, with TRBD2 identical over 7 bases. CDR1 and CDR2 from the germline V gene are SGDLS and YYNGEE. The ends lost 0 bases at V and 0 bases at J; junction bases unmatched: 0. The CDR3 runs 15 residues.

The V call is TRBV11-2, the J call TRBJ2-5; TRBD2 aligns across 12 bases. J was trimmed by 5 bases and V by 5 bases; bases with no gene match: 9. Germline CDR1 and CDR2: SGHAT and FQNNGV. The CDR3 totals 16 residues. Here the CDR3 reads CASSRRLAGEGETQYF. The CDR3 region has the DNA TGTGCCAGCAGCAGAAGACTAGCGGGAGAGGGGGAGACCCAGTACTTC.

This clone has a handful of counts. The genes are TRBV9 and TRBJ2-1, with D tentatively TRBD1 (6 bases). The germline V and J ends were trimmed by 3 bases and 3 bases, with 13 bases remaining between them. The CDR3 length is 15 residues. Germline V gene lookup returns CDR1 SGDLS and CDR2 YYNGEE. This CDR3 is CASSAEGTNYNEQFF. Here the CDR3 DNA reads TGTGCCAGCAGCGCAGAGGGGACAAACTACAATGAGCAGTTCTTC.

The chain has TRBV15 and TRBJ1-2; TRBD1 matches 8 bases. Trimming took 5 bases from V and 5 from J; bases not matched to a gene: 4. The CDR3 contains 13 residues. Germline V gives CDR1 LNHNV, CDR2 YYDKDF (reference sequence). DNA for the CDR3: TGTGCCACCAGCGGAAGGGACAGGTATGGCTACACCTTC. Encoded protein: CATSGRDRYGYTF.

The chain joins TRBV7-2 to TRBJ2-7; 7 nucleotides align to TRBD2. Germline-derived CDR1 and CDR2 are SGHTA and FQGNSA. V lost 5 bases to trimming and J lost 3 bases; unmatched junction nucleotides: 13. The CDR3 is 16 amino acids. CDR3 nucleotide sequence: TGTGCCAGCAGCCCGAGGGGAGGGACTGGAAACTACGAGCAGTACTTC. Translating it yields CASSPRGGTGNYEQYF.

The chain carries TRBV2 and TRBJ1-5; 8 bases map to TRBD1. Germline V gene data show CDR1 as SNHLY and CDR2 as FYNNEI. This CDR3 region has 14 residues. The V gene end was trimmed by 4 bases and the J gene end by 7 bases; junction bases not matched to a gene: 6. CDR3 region: CASSATGAGQPQHF. The CDR3 DNA is TGTGCCAGCAGTGCGACAGGGGCAGGGCAGCCCCAGCATTTT. Variable domain in full (rest from reference TRBV2 and TRBJ1-5): EPEVTQTPSHQVTQMGQEVILRCVPISNHLYFYWYRQILGQKVEFLVSFYNNEISEKSEIFDDQFSVERPDGSNFTLKIRSTKLEDSAMYFCASSATGAGQPQHFGDGTRLSIL.

This clone was detected only a few times. The chain links TRBV6-6 to TRBJ2-1; TRBD2 agrees at 10 bases. This CDR3 comprises 16 residues. V shed 5 bases, J shed 5 bases, and the junction held 9 bases outside the gene matches. Germline values: CDR1 MNHNY, CDR2 SVGAGI (reference sequence). Here the CDR3 reads CASSPLGTSVNNEQFF. As DNA, the CDR3 is TGTGCCAGCAGTCCACTCGGGACTAGCGTTAACAATGAGCAGTTCTTC.